This T cell receptor (beta chain) was captured in a study of cytomegalovirus exposure and HLA in healthy donors. Background on the study: As released early, the data held approximately 80 million unique TCRs from HLA-typed donors.

Vbeta (60) and Jbeta (13) primers were used in the PCR. Source study methods: Unique TCR beta chains totaled approximately 83 million in a later count, with around 11 million of them shared. Measured with immunoSEQ multiplex PCR; TCRdb has only the in-frame clones, and not every one. V and J calls and clone size are those listed in that table; D and trimming were worked out from the DNA. The sample holds approximately 130,000 clones, around 75% seen once. V lost 7 bases to trimming and J lost 1 base, with 10 bases between them. The CDR3 length is 12 residues. Germline CDR1 reads SQVTM; CDR2 reads ANQGSEA.

The clonotype comes from a man under 40 in good health and CMV-seronegative. Sequenced sample: PBMCs. The chain carries TRBV29-1 and TRBJ1-1; D gene unclear. CDR3 bases: TGCAGCGCATCGGGGTCGAACACTGAAGCTTTCTTT. This sequence encodes CSASGSNTEAFF.